The entry below describes one TCR beta chain. Its antigen is not known. The data are from a study of OX40 agonist ivuxolimab in advanced cancers. About the research overall: Prior anti-PD-1, anti-PD-L1 or anti-CTLA-4 therapy was allowed; approximately 41% had some. Regarding the study as a whole: In CD8+ T cells, expanded clones were on average more numerous than in CD4+. Dose levels from 0.1 to 3.0 mg/kg saw CD4+ and CD8+ blood T cells expand clonally by week 6.

Autoimmune disease history or systemic immunosuppression barred patients. Data came from immunoSEQ multiplex PCR; TCRdb stores just in-frame clones and leaves some out. The data show about 84,000 clones, 90% to 95% seen once. CDR1 and CDR2 from the germline V gene are SGHAT and FQNNGV. Between the trimmed V and J ends, which lost 6 bases and 6 bases, there was a span of 13 bases. This CDR3 comprises 13 residues. This sample comprised CD4+ or CD8+ T cells sorted from blood, obtained in a trial of the OX40 agonist ivuxolimab. The receptor was isolated from an adult with an advanced solid tumor such as melanoma, head and neck, liver or kidney cancer. The chain employs TRBV11-2 and TRBJ2-3; tentative D call: TRBD2 (5 bases). In DNA, the CDR3 is TGTGCCAGCAGGACTACTGCGGCCGATACGCAGTATTTT. It specifies CASRTTAADTQYF.